This passage covers 26 T cell receptor beta chains from one sample sequenced in a study of T cells after yellow fever vaccination. MiXCR, run by TCRdb on the 5' RACE reads, gives a single entry per CDR3 protein. Here the sample spans 620,000 or so distinct CDR3 sequences, about a sixth being singletons. The sequenced sample was PBMCs, obtained around 5 days after the first yellow fever vaccination. All receptors come from a man younger than 35 who received the YFV17D yellow fever vaccine.

This clonotype appeared a few times. This chain connects TRBV24-1 to TRBJ2-3; 8 nucleotides match TRBD1. The CDR3 consists of 15 residues. In germline, CDR1 is KGHDR, CDR2 SFDVKD. V lost 4 bases to trimming and J lost 4 bases; unmatched junction nucleotides: 6. The DNA of the CDR3 is TGTGCCACCAGTGACCCGACAGGGGTGCCAGATACGCAGTATTTT. It specifies CATSDPTGVPDTQYF.

This clonotype came up a few times. The chain has TRBV7-2 and TRBJ2-7; D is perhaps TRBD2 (6 bases). The V end was cut by 4 bases, the J end by 1 base, with 14 bases between. This CDR3 contains 15 residues. Germline V gene data show CDR1 as SGHTA and CDR2 as FQGNSA. This CDR3 reads CASSSLRGGSYEQYF. The CDR3 DNA is TGTGCCAGCAGCTCCCTTCGTGGGGGGTCCTACGAGCAGTACTTC.

The sample holds a few counts of this clonotype. The chain combines TRBV29-1 with TRBJ2-1; D may be TRBD1 or TRBD2 (5 bases each). Germline CDR1 is SQVTM and CDR2 is ANQGSEA. Trimming shortened V by 1 base and J by 2 bases, and 12 bases separated the two germline ends. The CDR3 is 15 residues long. In DNA, the CDR3 is TGCAGCGTTGAAGGGTTCGGGACGGCCTACAATGAGCAGTTCTTC. Translating it yields CSVEGFGTAYNEQFF.

There are many counts of this clonotype. The chain employs TRBV7-2 and TRBJ1-5, with 8 bases fitting TRBD1. J was trimmed by 5 bases and V by 1 base; bases with no gene match: 4. From germline, CDR1 is SGHTA and CDR2 FQGNSA. There are 15 residues in the CDR3. The CDR3 sequence is CASSLGDRPHQPQHF. Written as DNA, the CDR3 is TGTGCCAGCAGCTTAGGGGACAGGCCACATCAGCCCCAGCATTTT.

The chain uses TRBV7-8 and TRBJ2-1; the match to TRBD2 covers 11 bases. Germline V gene lookup returns CDR1 SGHVS and CDR2 FQNEAQ. The CDR3 has 17 residues. V was pared by 1 base and J by 8 bases, with 10 bases of the junction left unmatched. DNA for the CDR3: TGTGCCAGCAGCTTAGGGGGTAGCGGGGGGGCCAGAGATGAGCAGTTCTTC. Amino acids: CASSLGGSGGARDEQFF.

This clonotype was counted only a few times. J is TRBJ1-5 and V is TRBV7-2; D remains unclear. The CDR3 length is 12 residues. Germline lookup yields CDR1 SGHTA and CDR2 FQGNSA. The ends were cut back, 3 bases at V and 7 bases at J, with 7 bases in the middle. The CDR3 spells CASSFGVQPQHF. The CDR3 coding sequence is TGTGCCAGCAGCTTCGGTGTCCAGCCCCAGCATTTT.

V gene TRBV4-1 combines with J gene TRBJ1-1; D unresolved. Deletions cut 2 bases from V and 1 base from J, with 5 bases between. This CDR3 is built from 13 residues. In germline, CDR1 is MGHRA, CDR2 YSYEKL. For the CDR3, the DNA is TGCGCCAGCAGCCAAAGGGAGAACACTGAAGCTTTCTTT. Protein sequence: CASSQRENTEAFF.

This chain connects TRBV20-1 to TRBJ1-3; D call uncertain. Trimming shortened V by 3 bases and J by 1 base, and 7 bases separated the two germline ends. This CDR3 comprises 13 residues. Germline V gene data show CDR1 as DFQATT and CDR2 as SNEGSKA (reference sequence). The CDR3 DNA reads as TGCAGTGCTAGCCCCGGTTCTGGAAACACCATATATTTT. Translated: CSASPGSGNTIYF.

This clonotype was detected ten times or more. This chain connects TRBV6-4 to TRBJ2-3, with 9 bases lining up with TRBD2. Germline V gene data show CDR1 as MRHNA and CDR2 as SNTAGT. This CDR3 is built from 15 residues. The J segment lost 5 bases and the V segment lost 2 bases, leaving 5 bases of the junction unmatched. This chain's CDR3 is CASSDGAGGQDTQYF. The CDR3 nucleotides read TGTGCCAGCAGTGACGGTGCGGGGGGGCAAGATACGCAGTATTTT.

This clonotype was found many times. This chain connects TRBV7-2 to TRBJ2-1; 9 positions agree with TRBD2. The CDR3 sequence is 15 residues long. V was clipped by 6 bases and J by 0 bases; unmatched bases: 3. Germline CDR1 SGHTA, CDR2 FQGNSA. The DNA for the CDR3 is TGTGCCAGCAGACCGGGACTAGCCTCCTACAATGAGCAGTTCTTC. This translates into CASRPGLASYNEQFF.

V is TRBV4-3 and J is TRBJ1-2; unclear D gene. The CDR3 is 16 residues long. V lost 4 bases, J lost 1 base, and 16 bases lay in between. CDR1 and CDR2 (germline): LGHNA, YSLEER. The CDR3 spells CASSLSRTVVNYGYTF. The CDR3, as DNA: TGCGCCAGCAGCCTTTCCAGGACCGTAGTTAACTATGGCTACACCTTC.

CDR3 loop: CSALPRFSSTQYF. The CDR3 region has the DNA TGCAGCGCCCTCCCTCGTTTCTCGAGTACCCAGTACTTC. This chain uses TRBV29-1 with TRBJ2-5; unclear D gene. The V and J ends lost 7 bases and 8 bases respectively, with 20 bases between them. The CDR3 is 13 amino acids. Germline loops: CDR1 SQVTM, CDR2 ANQGSEA. Based on the CDR3 plus reference TRBV29-1 and TRBJ2-5, the full variable domain is SAVISQKPSRDICQRGTSLTIQCQVDSQVTMMFWYRQQPGQSLTLIATANQGSEATYESGFVIDKFPISRPNLTFSTLTVSNMSPEDSSIYLCSALPRFSSTQYFGPGTRLLVL.

The rearrangement joins TRBV27 to TRBJ2-1; 10 nucleotides align to TRBD2. The V and J ends lost 6 bases and 5 bases, in that order; junction bases with no gene match: 4. In germline, CDR1 is MNHEY, CDR2 SMNVEV (reference sequence). This CDR3 spans 14 amino acids. The DNA for the CDR3 is TGTGCCAGCAGGCCCAGCGGGGGGGACAATGAGCAGTTCTTC. As protein: CASRPSGGDNEQFF.

This clonotype came up a few times. This chain uses TRBV7-2 with TRBJ1-1, with D possibly matching TRBD1 (5 bases). Trimming removed 3 bases at V and 6 bases at J, with 17 bases between. Per germline, CDR1 SGHTA and CDR2 FQGNSA. The CDR3 is made up of 15 amino acids. In DNA, the CDR3 is TGTGCCAGCAGCTTTTCTACAGAGCCGGGGGCTGAAGCTTTCTTT. This codes for CASSFSTEPGAEAFF. The full variable domain, rest sourced from reference TRBV7-2 and TRBJ1-1, is GAGVSQSPSNKVTEKGKDVELRCDPISGHTALYWYRQSLGQGLEFLIYFQGNSAPDKSGLPSDRFSAERTGGSVSTLTIQRTQQEDSAVYLCASSFSTEPGAEAFFGQGTRLTVV.

This clonotype was recorded a few times. The J gene is TRBJ1-2, the V gene TRBV5-1; tentative D call: TRBD1 (6 bases). The CDR3 runs 13 residues. V lost 4 bases to trimming and J lost 7 bases, with 14 bases between them. Germline-derived CDR1 and CDR2 are SGHRS and YFSETQ. The CDR3 nucleotides read TGCGCCAGCAGCCAGGACAGAAACGTTGGCTACACCTTC. Amino acids: CASSQDRNVGYTF.

The CDR3, as DNA: TGTGCCAGCAGCGCCAGGGGTCGAGAGACCCAGTACTTC. It specifies CASSARGRETQYF. The V gene is TRBV9, the J gene TRBJ2-5; weak D call: TRBD1 (6 bases). V was pared by 3 bases and J by 4 bases, with 10 bases between. This CDR3 spans 13 amino acids. Germline CDR1 SGDLS, CDR2 YYNGEE.

J is TRBJ2-5 and V is TRBV4-1; tentatively, D is TRBD2 (5 bases). CDR3 length: 16 amino acids. Looked up from germline, CDR1 is MGHRA and CDR2 is YSYEKL. Trimming pared 1 base from V and 1 base from J, leaving 13 bases between. The CDR3 DNA follows: TGCGCCAGCAGCCAAGTGGGCCGAGGGCCCCAAGAGACCCAGTACTTC. It yields the protein CASSQVGRGPQETQYF.

In its sample, this clonotype was seen a few times. The chain joins TRBV11-2 to TRBJ1-2; 11 bases align to TRBD1. Germline CDR1 reads SGHAT; CDR2 reads FQNNGV. CDR3 length: 16 residues. The trim removed 3 bases at V and 6 bases at J, leaving 9 bases unmatched. Here the CDR3 DNA reads TGTGCCAGCAGCTTTGGGACCTGGACAGGGGGCAATGGCTACACCTTC. Amino acids: CASSFGTWTGGNGYTF. Together with reference TRBV11-2 and TRBJ1-2, the CDR3 gives the full variable domain: EAGVAQSPRYKIIEKRQSVAFWCNPISGHATLYWYQQILGQGPKLLIQFQNNGVVDDSQLPKDRFSAERLKGVDSTLKIQPAKLEDSAVYLCASSFGTWTGGNGYTFGSGTRLTVV.

There are many counts of this clonotype. The CDR3, as DNA: TGCGCCAGCAGCTTGGATGGGGGCGCTGGGGCCAACGTCCTGACTTTC. This codes for CASSLDGGAGANVLTF. The rearrangement links TRBV5-1 to TRBJ2-6, with a possible D match to TRBD1 (6 bases). V shed 0 bases and J shed 2 bases, with 9 bases lying between them. Germline V CDR1 and CDR2: SGHRS, YFSETQ. The CDR3 has 16 amino acids.

This clonotype appeared a few times. The chain carries TRBV12-3 or TRBV12-4 and TRBJ2-1; 11 nucleotides align to TRBD2. This CDR3 contains 14 residues. Unmatched junction bases numbered 4, after V lost 5 bases and J lost 7 bases. CDR3 DNA sequence: TGTGCCAGCAGTCCTCTAGCGGGGGGTAATGAGCAGTTCTTC. Protein sequence: CASSPLAGGNEQFF.

This clonotype has more than one count but fewer than ten. The chain employs TRBV4-3 and TRBJ2-5; the match to TRBD2 covers 7 bases. V shed 0 bases, J shed 8 bases, and the junction held 3 bases outside the gene matches. The CDR3 loop spans 13 amino acids. CDR1 is LGHNA and CDR2 is YSLEER in the germline V gene. Here the CDR3 DNA reads TGCGCCAGCAGCCAAGATCGCGGGGGAACCCAGTACTTC. As protein: CASSQDRGGTQYF.

The rearrangement joins TRBV4-2 to TRBJ2-2; 14 positions agree with TRBD2. The CDR3 runs to 19 residues. From germline, CDR1 is LGHNA and CDR2 YNFKEQ. The J segment lost 6 bases and the V segment lost 4 bases, leaving 13 bases of the junction unmatched. DNA for the CDR3: TGTGCCAGCAGCCGAGGACCGGGACTAGCGGGGGCCCCAGCCGGGGAGCTGTTTTTT. It yields the protein CASSRGPGLAGAPAGELFF.

This clonotype has more than one count but fewer than ten. This rearrangement joins TRBV6-1 to TRBJ1-1, with D tentatively TRBD1 (6 bases). Germline V gene lookup returns CDR1 MNHNS and CDR2 SASEGT. The V gene lost 11 bases and the J gene lost 1 base, with 14 bases spanning the gap. The CDR3 is made up of 13 amino acids. CDR3 sequence (DNA): TGTGCCGCATGGGGGCCACGGAACACTGAAGCTTTCTTT. It yields the protein CAAWGPRNTEAFF.

The chain couples TRBV12-3 or TRBV12-4 to TRBJ2-1, with D perhaps matching TRBD1 (8 bases). CDR3 length equals 15 residues. Trimming took off 5 bases at V and 8 bases at J, with 19 bases between the two ends. The CDR3 region has the DNA TGTGCCAGCAGTCAATTACAGGGGGGGATCGATGAGCAGTTCTTC. Protein sequence: CASSQLQGGIDEQFF.

The chain joins TRBV27 to TRBJ2-1; D possibly corresponds to TRBD2 (6 bases). V lost 8 bases and J lost 1, with 12 bases in between. CDR1 and CDR2 from the germline V gene are MNHEY and SMNVEV (reference sequence). The CDR3 has 14 amino acids. The CDR3 DNA reads TGTGCCAGCGGGGGGTGGGGATCCTACAATGAGCAGTTCTTC. This encodes CASGGWGSYNEQFF.

This chain links TRBV23-1 with TRBJ2-5; D possibly corresponds to TRBD2 (6 bases). TRBV23-1 is given ORF status, its function remaining uncertain. The CDR3 contains 13 residues. The V end was cut by 0 bases, the J end by 5 bases, with 7 bases between. CDR3 amino acids: CASSQSAGETQYF. The CDR3 coding sequence is TGCGCCAGCAGTCAATCGGCGGGGGAGACCCAGTACTTC.